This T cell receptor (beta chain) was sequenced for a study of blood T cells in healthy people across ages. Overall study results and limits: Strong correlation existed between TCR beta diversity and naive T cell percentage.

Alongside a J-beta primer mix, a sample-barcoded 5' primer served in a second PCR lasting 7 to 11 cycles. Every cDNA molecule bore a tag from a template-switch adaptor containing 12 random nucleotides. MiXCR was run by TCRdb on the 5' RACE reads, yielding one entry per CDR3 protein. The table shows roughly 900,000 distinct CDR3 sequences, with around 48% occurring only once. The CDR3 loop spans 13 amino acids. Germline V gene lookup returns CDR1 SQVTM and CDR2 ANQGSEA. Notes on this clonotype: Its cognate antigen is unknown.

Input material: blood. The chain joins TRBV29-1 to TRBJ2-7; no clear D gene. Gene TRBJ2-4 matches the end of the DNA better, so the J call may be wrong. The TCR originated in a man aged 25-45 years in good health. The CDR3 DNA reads TGCAGCGTCGGGCGGACGGGTGGAAACATTCAGTACTTC. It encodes CSVGRTGGNIQYF.